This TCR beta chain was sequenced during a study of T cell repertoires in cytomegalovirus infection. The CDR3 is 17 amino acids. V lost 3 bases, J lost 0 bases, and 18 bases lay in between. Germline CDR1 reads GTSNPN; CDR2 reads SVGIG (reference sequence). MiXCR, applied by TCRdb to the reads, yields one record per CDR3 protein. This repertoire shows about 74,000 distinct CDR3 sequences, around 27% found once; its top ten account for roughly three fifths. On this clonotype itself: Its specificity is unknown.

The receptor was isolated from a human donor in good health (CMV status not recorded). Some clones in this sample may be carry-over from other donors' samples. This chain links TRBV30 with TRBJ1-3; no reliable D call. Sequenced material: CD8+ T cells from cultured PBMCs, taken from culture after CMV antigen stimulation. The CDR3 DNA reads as TGTGCCTGGAGCCTCCCCTGGGAGACCCGCTCTGGAAACACCATATATTTT. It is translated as CAWSLPWETRSGNTIYF.